This is a list of T cell receptor beta chains from one sample in a study of cytomegalovirus exposure and HLA in healthy donors. The assay was immunoSEQ multiplex PCR, and TCRdb's table has in-frame clones only and misses some. The sample has under 250,000 clones; approximately 87% are singletons. Sample: PBMCs. The receptor source for this set is a young woman in good health and CMV-seronegative. Each CDR3 is given with its conserved first and last residue. D genes are given only for firm matches. Size is omitted from some rows. Given values are once, few, many or a class for expanded clones.

size	V	J	D	CDR3	DNA
.	TRBV4-1	TRBJ2-5	TRBD1	CASSQDQGADLLAYMETQYF	TGCGCCAGCAGCCAAGATCAGGGGGCCGACCTTTTAGCCTACATGGAGACCCAGTACTTC
.	TRBV14	TRBJ1-1	TRBD1	CASSLQGYTEAFF	TGTGCCAGCAGCCTACAGGGGTACACTGAAGCTTTCTTT
.	TRBV5-1	TRBJ1-4	TRBD1	CASSLGGTGNEKLFF	TGCGCCAGCAGCTTGGGTGGGACAGGGAATGAAAAACTGTTTTTT
.	TRBV18	TRBJ1-3	.	CASSPTDYAGNTIYF	TGTGCCAGCTCCCCGACGGACTATGCTGGAAACACCATATATTTT
.	TRBV2	TRBJ1-5	.	CASSEREGRRPQHF	TGTGCCAGCAGTGAGCGGGAGGGACGCCGGCCCCAGCATTTT
once	TRBV4-2	TRBJ2-1	TRBD2	CASSPRSGISSYNEQFF	TGTGCCAGCAGCCCGCGGAGCGGGATAAGCTCCTACAATGAGCAGTTCTTC
.	TRBV4-1	TRBJ1-2	.	CASSQSPGGLRRGYTF	TGCGCCAGCAGCCAATCCCCGGGAGGTTTAAGGAGAGGCTACACCTTC
.	TRBV7-9	TRBJ2-7	TRBD2	CASSSGTSRGLEQYF	TGTGCCAGCAGCTCCGGGACTAGCAGAGGTTTGGAGCAGTACTTC
few	TRBV7-9	TRBJ2-1	.	CASSDLRGNEQFF	TGTGCCAGCAGCGACCTAAGGGGGAATGAGCAGTTCTTC
.	TRBV27	TRBJ2-7	TRBD1	CASSIGTGAYEQYF	TGTGCCAGCAGTATCGGGACAGGAGCCTACGAGCAGTACTTC
.	TRBV9	TRBJ1-3	TRBD1	CASSPRLQTGRDSGNTIYF	TGTGCCAGCAGCCCCCGACTTCAGACAGGGCGAGACTCTGGAAACACCATATATTTT
.	TRBV7-8	TRBJ2-7	.	CASSLRGKDEQYF	TGTGCCAGCAGTTTACGGGGTAAGGACGAGCAGTACTTC
.	TRBV6-5	TRBJ2-5	TRBD1	CASSPTGGRETQYF	TGTGCCAGCAGCCCGACAGGGGGGCGAGAGACCCAGTACTTC
.	TRBV19	TRBJ2-1	TRBD2	CASKITSEYNEQFF	TGTGCCAGTAAGATAACTAGCGAGTACAATGAGCAGTTCTTC
.	TRBV9	TRBJ2-7	.	CASSVAIDPYEQYF	TGTGCCAGCAGCGTAGCGATAGACCCCTACGAGCAGTACTTC
.	TRBV18	TRBJ1-4	TRBD1	CASSRGTANEKLFF	TGTGCCAGCTCCAGGGGGACAGCAAATGAAAAACTGTTTTTT
.	TRBV5-1	TRBJ2-7	.	CASSSLEADRSYEQYF	TGCGCCAGCAGCTCTCTAGAGGCAGATCGATCCTACGAGCAGTACTTC
.	TRBV14	TRBJ2-1	.	CASSLLNEQFF	TGTGCCAGCAGCCTTTTAAATGAGCAGTTCTTC
.	TRBV19	TRBJ2-1	TRBD1	CASSTGTGDAEQFF	TGTGCCAGTAGTACCGGGACAGGGGACGCTGAGCAGTTCTTC
.	TRBV2	TRBJ1-2	.	CASSVRDNYGYTF	TGTGCCAGCAGTGTGAGGGACAATTATGGCTACACCTTC
.	TRBV5-1	TRBJ1-1	.	CASRASVNTEAFF	TGCGCCAGCAGGGCTTCCGTGAACACTGAAGCTTTCTTT
.	TRBV5-6	TRBJ2-1	TRBD2	CASSLFSGGVNEQFF	TGTGCCAGCAGCTTGTTCTCGGGAGGGGTGAATGAGCAGTTCTTC
.	TRBV15	TRBJ2-5	.	CATSRESGSKETQYF	TGTGCCACCAGCAGAGAATCGGGTTCAAAAGAGACCCAGTACTTC
.	TRBV27	TRBJ2-6	TRBD1	CASSLTGGGGANVLTF	TGTGCCAGCAGCTTGACAGGGGGAGGTGGGGCCAACGTCCTGACTTTC
.	TRBV11-3	TRBJ2-1	TRBD1	CASSPGQGSYNEQFF	TGTGCCAGCAGCCCGGGACAGGGTTCGTACAATGAGCAGTTCTTC
once	TRBV7-3	TRBJ2-7	.	CASSLDRSYEQYF	TGTGCCAGCAGCTTGGACAGATCCTACGAGCAGTACTTC
.	TRBV5-6	TRBJ2-7	.	CASSFYNRGVPEQYF	TGTGCCAGCAGCTTCTACAACCGAGGGGTTCCCGAGCAGTACTTC
.	TRBV5-1	TRBJ2-7	.	CASSSYGAPRDEQYF	TGCGCCAGCAGCTCGTATGGGGCGCCTCGGGACGAGCAGTACTTC